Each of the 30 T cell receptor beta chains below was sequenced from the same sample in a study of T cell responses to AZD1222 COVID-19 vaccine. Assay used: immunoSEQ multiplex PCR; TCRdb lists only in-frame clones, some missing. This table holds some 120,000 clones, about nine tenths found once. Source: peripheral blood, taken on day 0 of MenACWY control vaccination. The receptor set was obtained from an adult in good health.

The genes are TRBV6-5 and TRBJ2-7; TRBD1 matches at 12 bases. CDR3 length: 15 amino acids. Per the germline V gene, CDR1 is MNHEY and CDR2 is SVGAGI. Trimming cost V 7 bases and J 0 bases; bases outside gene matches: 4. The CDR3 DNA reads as TGTGCCAGCACCAGGGACAGGGGGCTCTCCTACGAGCAGTACTTC. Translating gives CASTRDRGLSYEQYF.

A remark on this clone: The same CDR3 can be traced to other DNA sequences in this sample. Written as DNA, the CDR3 is TGTGCCAGCTCACCAGGGTTGAACACTGAAGCTTTCTTT. It yields the protein CASSPGLNTEAFF. The chain couples TRBV18 to TRBJ1-1; D ambiguous. The CDR3 runs to 13 residues. The V gene's germline CDR1 is KGHSH and CDR2 LQKENI. Trimming stripped 2 bases from V and 0 bases from J, with 4 bases between.

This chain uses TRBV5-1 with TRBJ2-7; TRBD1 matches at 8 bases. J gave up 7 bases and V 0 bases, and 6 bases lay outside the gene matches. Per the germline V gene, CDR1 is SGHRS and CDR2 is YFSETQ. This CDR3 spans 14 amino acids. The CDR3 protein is CASSLARGRGEQYF. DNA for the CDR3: TGCGCCAGCAGCTTGGCCAGGGGGCGAGGAGAGCAGTACTTC.

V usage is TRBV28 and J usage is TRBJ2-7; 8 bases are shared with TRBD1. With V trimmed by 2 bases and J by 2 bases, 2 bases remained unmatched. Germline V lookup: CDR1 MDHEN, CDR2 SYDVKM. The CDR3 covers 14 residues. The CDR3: CASSLHRGAYEQYF. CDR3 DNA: TGTGCCAGCAGTTTACACAGGGGGGCCTACGAGCAGTACTTC. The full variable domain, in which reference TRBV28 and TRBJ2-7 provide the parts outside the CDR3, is DVKVTQSSRYLVKRTGEKVFLECVQDMDHENMFWYRQDPGLGLRLIYFSYDVKMKEKGDIPEGYSVSREKKERFSLILESASTNQTSMYLCASSLHRGAYEQYFGPGTRLTVT.

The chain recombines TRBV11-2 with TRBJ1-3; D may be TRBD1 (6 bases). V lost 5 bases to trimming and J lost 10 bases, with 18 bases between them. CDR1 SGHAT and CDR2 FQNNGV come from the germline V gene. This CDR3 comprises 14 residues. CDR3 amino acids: CASSPGTFFQTIYF. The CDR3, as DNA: TGTGCCAGCAGCCCAGGGACATTTTTCCAGACCATATATTTT.

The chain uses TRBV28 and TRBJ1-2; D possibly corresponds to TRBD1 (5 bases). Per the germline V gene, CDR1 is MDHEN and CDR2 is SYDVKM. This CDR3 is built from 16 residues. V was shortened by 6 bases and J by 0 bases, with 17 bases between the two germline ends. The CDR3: CASSLPRGKANYGYTF. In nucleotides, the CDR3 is TGTGCCAGCAGCCTCCCGAGGGGCAAAGCTAACTATGGCTACACCTTC.

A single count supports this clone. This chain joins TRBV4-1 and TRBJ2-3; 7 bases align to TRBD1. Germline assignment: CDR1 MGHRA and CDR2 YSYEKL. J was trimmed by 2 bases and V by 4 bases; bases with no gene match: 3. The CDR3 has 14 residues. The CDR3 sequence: CASSLQGSTDTQYF. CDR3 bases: TGCGCCAGCAGCCTACAGGGGTCCACAGATACGCAGTATTTT.

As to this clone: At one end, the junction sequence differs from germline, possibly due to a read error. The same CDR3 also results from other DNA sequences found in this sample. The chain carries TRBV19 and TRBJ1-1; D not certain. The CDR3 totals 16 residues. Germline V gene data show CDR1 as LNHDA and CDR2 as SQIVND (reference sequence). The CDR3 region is CASSIGGTMLNTEAFF. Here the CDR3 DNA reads TGTGCCAGTAGTATAGGGGGAACGATGTTGAACACTGAAGCCTTCTTT.

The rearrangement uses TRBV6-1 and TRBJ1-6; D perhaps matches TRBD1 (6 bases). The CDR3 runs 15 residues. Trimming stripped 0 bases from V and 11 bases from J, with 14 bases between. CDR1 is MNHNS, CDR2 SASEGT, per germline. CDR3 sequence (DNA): TGTGCCAGCAGTGAAGCGTACAGGGCTATGACACCCCTCCACTTT. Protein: CASSEAYRAMTPLHF.

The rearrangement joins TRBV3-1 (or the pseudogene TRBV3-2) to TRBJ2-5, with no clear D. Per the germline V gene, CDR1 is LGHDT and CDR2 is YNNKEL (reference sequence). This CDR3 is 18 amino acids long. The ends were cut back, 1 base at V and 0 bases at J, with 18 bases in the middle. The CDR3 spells CASSQGTWARSNQETQYF. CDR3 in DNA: TGTGCCAGCAGCCAAGGGACCTGGGCCAGGAGCAACCAAGAGACCCAGTACTTC.

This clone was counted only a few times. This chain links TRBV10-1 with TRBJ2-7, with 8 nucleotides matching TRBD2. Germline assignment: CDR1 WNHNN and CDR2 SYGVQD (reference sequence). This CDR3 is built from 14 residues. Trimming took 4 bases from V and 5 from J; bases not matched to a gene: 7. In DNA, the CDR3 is TGCGCCAGCAGTGCAAGCGGGAGTGTCAACGAGCAGTACTTC. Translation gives CASSASGSVNEQYF.

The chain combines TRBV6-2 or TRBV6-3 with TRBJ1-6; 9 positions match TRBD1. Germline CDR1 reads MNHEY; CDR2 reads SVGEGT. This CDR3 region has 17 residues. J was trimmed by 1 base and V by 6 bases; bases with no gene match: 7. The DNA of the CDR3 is TGTGCCAGCAGCACGGCACAGGGGGCATCCTATAATTCACCCCTCCACTTT. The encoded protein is CASSTAQGASYNSPLHF.

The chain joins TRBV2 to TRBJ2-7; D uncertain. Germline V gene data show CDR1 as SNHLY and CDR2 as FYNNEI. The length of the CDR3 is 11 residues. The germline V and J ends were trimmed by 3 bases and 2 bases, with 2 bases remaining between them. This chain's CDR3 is CASSETYEQYF. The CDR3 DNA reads TGTGCCAGCAGTGAGACCTACGAGCAGTACTTC.

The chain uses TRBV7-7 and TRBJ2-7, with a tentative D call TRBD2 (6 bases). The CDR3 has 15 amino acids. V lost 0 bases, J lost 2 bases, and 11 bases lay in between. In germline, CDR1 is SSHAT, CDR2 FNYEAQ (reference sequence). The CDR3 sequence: CASSLATSPAYEQYF. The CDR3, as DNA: TGTGCCAGCAGCTTAGCCACTAGCCCCGCCTACGAGCAGTACTTC.

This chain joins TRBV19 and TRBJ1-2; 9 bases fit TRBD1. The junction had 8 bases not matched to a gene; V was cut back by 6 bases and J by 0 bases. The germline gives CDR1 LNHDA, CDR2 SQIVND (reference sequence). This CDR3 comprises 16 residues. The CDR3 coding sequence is TGTGCCAGTAGGAGAACAGGGGGCGTAGCTAACTATGGCTACACCTTC. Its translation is CASRRTGGVANYGYTF. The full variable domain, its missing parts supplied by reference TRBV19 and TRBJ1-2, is DGGITQSPKYLFRKEGQNVTLSCEQNLNHDAMYWYRQDPGQGLRLIYYSQIVNDFQKGDIAEGYSVSREKKESFPLTVTSAQKNPTAFYLCASRRTGGVANYGYTFGSGTRLTVV.

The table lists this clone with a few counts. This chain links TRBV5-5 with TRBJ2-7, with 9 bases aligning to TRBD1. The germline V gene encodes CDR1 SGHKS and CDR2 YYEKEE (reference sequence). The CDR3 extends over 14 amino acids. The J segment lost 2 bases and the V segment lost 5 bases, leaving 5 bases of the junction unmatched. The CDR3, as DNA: TGTGCCAGCAGTTCGACAGGGGGAACCTACGAGCAGTACTTC. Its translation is CASSSTGGTYEQYF. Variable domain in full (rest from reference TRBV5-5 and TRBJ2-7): DAGVTQSPTHLIKTRGQQVTLRCSPISGHKSVSWYQQVLGQGPQFIFQYYEKEERGRGNFPDRFSARQFPNYSSELNVNALLLGDSALYLCASSSTGGTYEQYFGPGTRLTVT.

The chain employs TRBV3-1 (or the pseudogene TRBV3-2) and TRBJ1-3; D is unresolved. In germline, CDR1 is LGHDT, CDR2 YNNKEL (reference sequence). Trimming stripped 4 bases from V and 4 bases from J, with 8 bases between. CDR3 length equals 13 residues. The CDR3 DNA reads TGTGCCAGCAGCCCTGGAGGGGGAAACACCATATATTTT. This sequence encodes CASSPGGGNTIYF.

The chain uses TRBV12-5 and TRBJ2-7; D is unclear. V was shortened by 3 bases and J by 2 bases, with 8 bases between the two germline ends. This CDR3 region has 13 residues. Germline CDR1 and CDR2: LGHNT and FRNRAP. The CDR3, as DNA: TGTGCTAGTGGTTTAAGTGGAACCTACGAGCAGTACTTC. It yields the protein CASGLSGTYEQYF.

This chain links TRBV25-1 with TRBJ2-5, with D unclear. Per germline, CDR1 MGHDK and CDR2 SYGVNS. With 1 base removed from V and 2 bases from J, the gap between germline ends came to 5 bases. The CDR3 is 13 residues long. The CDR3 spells CASSEFFQETQYF. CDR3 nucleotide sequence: TGTGCCAGCAGTGAATTTTTTCAAGAGACCCAGTACTTC.

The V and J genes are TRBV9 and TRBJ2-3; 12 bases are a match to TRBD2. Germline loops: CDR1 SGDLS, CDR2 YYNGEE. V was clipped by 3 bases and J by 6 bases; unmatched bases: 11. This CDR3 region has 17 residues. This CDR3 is CASSDRLAGVGGDTQYF. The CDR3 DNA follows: TGTGCCAGCAGCGACAGACTAGCGGGAGTTGGGGGGGATACGCAGTATTTT.

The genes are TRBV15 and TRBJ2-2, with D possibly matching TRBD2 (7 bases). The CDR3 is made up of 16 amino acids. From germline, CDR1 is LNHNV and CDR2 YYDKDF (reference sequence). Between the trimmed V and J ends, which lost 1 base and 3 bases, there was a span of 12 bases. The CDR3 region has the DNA TGTGCCACCAGCAGAGTTGGGGGGGCGGACACCGGGGAGCTGTTTTTT. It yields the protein CATSRVGGADTGELFF. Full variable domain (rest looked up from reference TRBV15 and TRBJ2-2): DAMVIQNPRYQVTQFGKPVTLSCSQTLNHNVMYWYQQKSSQAPKLLFHYYDKDFNNEADTPDNFQSRRPNTSFCFLDIRSPGLGDTAMYLCATSRVGGADTGELFFGEGSRLTVL.

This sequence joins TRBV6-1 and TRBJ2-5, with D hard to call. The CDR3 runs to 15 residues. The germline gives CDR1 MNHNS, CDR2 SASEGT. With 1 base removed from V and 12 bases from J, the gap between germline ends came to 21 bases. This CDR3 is CASSEGKGTKSREYF. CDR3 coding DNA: TGTGCCAGCAGTGAAGGCAAGGGTACCAAGAGTAGGGAGTACTTC.

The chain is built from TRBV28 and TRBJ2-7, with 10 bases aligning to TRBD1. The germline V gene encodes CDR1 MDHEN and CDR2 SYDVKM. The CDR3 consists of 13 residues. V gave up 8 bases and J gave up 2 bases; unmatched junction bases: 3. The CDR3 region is CASRDRGTYEQYF. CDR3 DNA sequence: TGTGCCAGCCGGGACAGGGGAACCTACGAGCAGTACTTC.

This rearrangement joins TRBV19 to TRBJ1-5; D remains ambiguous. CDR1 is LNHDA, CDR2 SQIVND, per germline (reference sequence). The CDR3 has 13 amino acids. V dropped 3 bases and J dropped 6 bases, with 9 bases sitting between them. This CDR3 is CASSIRVIQPQHF. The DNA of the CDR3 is TGTGCCAGTAGTATTCGGGTAATTCAGCCCCAGCATTTT.

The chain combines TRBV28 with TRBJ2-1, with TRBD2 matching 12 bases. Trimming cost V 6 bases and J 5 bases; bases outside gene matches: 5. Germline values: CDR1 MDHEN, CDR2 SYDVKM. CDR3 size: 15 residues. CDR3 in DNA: TGTGCCAGCAGCAGGACTAGCGGGAACCACAATGAGCAGTTCTTC. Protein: CASSRTSGNHNEQFF.

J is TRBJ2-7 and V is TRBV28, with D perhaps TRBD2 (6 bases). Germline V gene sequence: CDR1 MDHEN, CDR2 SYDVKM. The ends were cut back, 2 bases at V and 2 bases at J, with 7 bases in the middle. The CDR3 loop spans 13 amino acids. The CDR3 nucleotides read TGTGCCAGCAGTTTACCGGGGGCCTACGAGCAGTACTTC. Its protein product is CASSLPGAYEQYF. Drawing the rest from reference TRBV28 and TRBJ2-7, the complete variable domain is DVKVTQSSRYLVKRTGEKVFLECVQDMDHENMFWYRQDPGLGLRLIYFSYDVKMKEKGDIPEGYSVSREKKERFSLILESASTNQTSMYLCASSLPGAYEQYFGPGTRLTVT.

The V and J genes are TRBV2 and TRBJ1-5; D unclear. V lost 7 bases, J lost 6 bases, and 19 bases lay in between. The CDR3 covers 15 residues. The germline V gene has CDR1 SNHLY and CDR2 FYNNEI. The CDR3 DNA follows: TGTGCCAGCACCGGGGAAGGGTTTCGGGTTCAGCCCCAGCATTTT. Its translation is CASTGEGFRVQPQHF. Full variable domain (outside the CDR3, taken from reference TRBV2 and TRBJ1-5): EPEVTQTPSHQVTQMGQEVILRCVPISNHLYFYWYRQILGQKVEFLVSFYNNEISEKSEIFDDQFSVERPDGSNFTLKIRSTKLEDSAMYFCASTGEGFRVQPQHFGDGTRLSIL.

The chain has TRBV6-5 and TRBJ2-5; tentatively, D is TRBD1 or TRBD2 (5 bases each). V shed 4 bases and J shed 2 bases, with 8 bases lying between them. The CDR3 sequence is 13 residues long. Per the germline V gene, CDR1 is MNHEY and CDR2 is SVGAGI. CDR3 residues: CASSWGSQETQYF. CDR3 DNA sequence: TGTGCCAGCAGTTGGGGGTCACAAGAGACCCAGTACTTC.

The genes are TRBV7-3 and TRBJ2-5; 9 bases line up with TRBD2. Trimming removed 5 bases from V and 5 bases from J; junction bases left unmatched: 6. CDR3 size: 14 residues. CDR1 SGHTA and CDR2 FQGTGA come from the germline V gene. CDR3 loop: CASSAGTSRETQYF. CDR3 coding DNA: TGTGCCAGCAGCGCCGGGACTAGCCGGGAGACCCAGTACTTC.

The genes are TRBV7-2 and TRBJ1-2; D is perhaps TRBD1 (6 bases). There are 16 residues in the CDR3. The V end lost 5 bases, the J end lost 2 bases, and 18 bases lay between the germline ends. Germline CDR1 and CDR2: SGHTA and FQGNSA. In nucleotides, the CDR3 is TGTGCCAGCAGCACCCAATTAGGGGGGGGGAACTATGGCTACACCTTC. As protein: CASSTQLGGGNYGYTF.